What follows describes a single TCR beta chain. These data come from a study of blood T cell repertoires in COVID-19. Clones were sequenced by immunoSEQ multiplex PCR, and TCRdb holds only the in-frame ones, with some missing. This sample has around 69,000 clones, with 86% found just once. The receptor was isolated from a man aged 50-59 years with active COVID-19. Sequencing was performed on peripheral blood.

The chain's CDR3 is CASSIGPSGRTTSTDTQYF. CDR3 sequence (DNA): TGTGCCAGTAGTATTGGCCCTAGCGGGAGAACCACTAGCACAGATACGCAGTATTTT. The chain carries TRBV19 and TRBJ2-3; 10 bases line up with TRBD2. V gave up 3 bases and J gave up 0 bases; unmatched junction bases: 12. The CDR3 totals 19 residues. The germline CDR1 and CDR2 sequences are LNHDA and SQIVND (reference sequence).